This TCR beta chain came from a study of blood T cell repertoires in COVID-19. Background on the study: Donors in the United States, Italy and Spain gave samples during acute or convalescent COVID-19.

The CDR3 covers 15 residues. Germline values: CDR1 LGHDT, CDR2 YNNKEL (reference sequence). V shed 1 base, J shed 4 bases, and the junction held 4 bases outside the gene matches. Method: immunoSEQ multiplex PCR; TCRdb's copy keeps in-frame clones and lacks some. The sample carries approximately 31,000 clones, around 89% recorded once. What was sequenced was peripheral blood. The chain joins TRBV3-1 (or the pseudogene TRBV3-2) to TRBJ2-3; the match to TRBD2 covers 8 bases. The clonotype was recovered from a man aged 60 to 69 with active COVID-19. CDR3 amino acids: CASSQVAGGADTQYF. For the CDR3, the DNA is TGTGCCAGCAGCCAAGTGGCGGGGGGAGCAGATACGCAGTATTTT.